The text below deals with one TCR beta chain. What it binds is not known. Primed by a sample-barcoded 5' primer and a J-beta primer mix, a second PCR proceeded for roughly 6 to 12 cycles. One entry per CDR3 protein, called by TCRdb with MiXCR from the 5' RACE reads. The profile shows 750,000 to 950,000 distinct CDR3 sequences, about 29% of them singletons. In germline, CDR1 is SGHRS, CDR2 YFSETQ. Trimming stripped 4 bases from V and 0 bases from J, with 12 bases between. The CDR3 loop spans 15 amino acids. The data were taken from a study of blood T cells in healthy people across ages. Overall study results and limits: Among long-lived donors, naive CD4+ cells were more numerous and diversity higher than in aged donors.

These data were also filed under a second study, of T cells of mothers and their children. From that report: When the second PCR was run, its M1S primer added sample barcodes and 2-4 random nucleotides.

The clonotype was recovered from a woman between 40 and 55 years old in good health. V is TRBV5-1 and J is TRBJ2-3; perhaps D is TRBD1 or TRBD2 (5 bases each). Material: blood. CDR3 sequence: CASSVRDPSTDTQYF. Written as DNA, the CDR3 is TGCGCCAGCAGCGTACGGGACCCAAGCACAGATACGCAGTATTTT.